This T cell receptor beta chain was sequenced for a study of T cell repertoires in cytomegalovirus infection. Study observations and caveats: Carriage of CMV together with the relevant HLA was identifiable through cumulative public TCR beta family frequency.

This clonotype has just a few counts. No antigen is known for it. The length of the CDR3 is 14 residues. Between the trimmed V and J ends, which lost 8 bases and 0 bases, there was a span of 14 bases. Per germline, CDR1 MNHEY and CDR2 SMNVEV (reference sequence). MiXCR, applied by TCRdb to the reads, yields one record per CDR3 protein. The sample consists of fewer than 650,000 distinct CDR3 sequences, around two fifths of them appearing once. The receptor's source is a human donor in good health (CMV status not recorded). Some clones in this sample may be carry-over from other donors' samples. Sequences were derived from cultured PBMCs, sampled from culture after CMV antigen stimulation. This chain joins TRBV27 and TRBJ2-7; D gene uncertain. Here the CDR3 reads CASARARSSYEQYF. For the CDR3, the DNA is TGTGCCAGCGCCCGGGCCCGAAGCTCCTACGAGCAGTACTTC.